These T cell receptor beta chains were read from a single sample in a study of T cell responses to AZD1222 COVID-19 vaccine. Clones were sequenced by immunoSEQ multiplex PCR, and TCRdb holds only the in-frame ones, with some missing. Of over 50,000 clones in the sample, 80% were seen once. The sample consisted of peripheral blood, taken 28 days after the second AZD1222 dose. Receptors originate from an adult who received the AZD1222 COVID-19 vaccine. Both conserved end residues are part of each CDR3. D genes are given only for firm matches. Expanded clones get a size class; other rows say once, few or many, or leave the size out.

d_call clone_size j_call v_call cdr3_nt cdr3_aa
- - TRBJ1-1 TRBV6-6 TGTGCCAGCAGTTACTCTGGGGGGACTGAAGCTTTCTTT CASSYSGGTEAFF
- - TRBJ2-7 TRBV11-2 TGTGCCAGCAGCCCTGGTTACGAGCAGTACTTC CASSPGYEQYF
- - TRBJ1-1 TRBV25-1 TGTGCCAGCAGTGAAGGGATGAACACTGAAGCTTTCTTT CASSEGMNTEAFF
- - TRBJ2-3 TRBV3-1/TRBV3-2 TGTGCCAGCAGCCCCCGGGCCCAGTTGGATACGCAGTATTTT CASSPRAQLDTQYF
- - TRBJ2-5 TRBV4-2 TGTGCCAGCAGCCAAGATGGACCAGCGGCGGGGGAGACCCAGTACTTC CASSQDGPAAGETQYF
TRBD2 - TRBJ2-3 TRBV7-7 TGTGCCAGCAGCCCAAGCGGGGTAGATACGCAGTATTTT CASSPSGVDTQYF
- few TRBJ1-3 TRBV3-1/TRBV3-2 TGTGCCAGCAGCCTCCTGGGCGGAAACACCATATATTTT CASSLLGGNTIYF
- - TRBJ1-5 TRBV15 TGTGCCACCAGCAGAGATAGGAGGGGGAATCAGCCCCAGCATTTT CATSRDRRGNQPQHF
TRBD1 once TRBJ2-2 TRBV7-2 TGTGCCAGCAGCTGGACAGGGGGAGCCGGGGAGCTGTTTTTT CASSWTGGAGELFF
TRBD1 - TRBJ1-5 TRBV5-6 TGTGCCAGCAGCCGGCTAGGGACAGTCAGGCAGCCCCAGCATTTT CASSRLGTVRQPQHF
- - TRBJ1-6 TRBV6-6 TGTGCCAGCAGCGACAGCTCCTATAATTCACCCCTCCACTTT CASSDSSYNSPLHF
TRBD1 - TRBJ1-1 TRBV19 TGTGCCAGTAGCCGTGGACAGGGGGGTATGAATGCTTTCTTT CASSRGQGGMNAFF
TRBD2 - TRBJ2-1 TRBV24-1 TGTGCCACGGGACTAGCGGGAAAGTGGAATGAGCAGTTCTTC CATGLAGKWNEQFF
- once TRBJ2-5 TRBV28 TGTGCCAGCAGTTTTAGTCCAGGGCAAGAGACCCAGTACTTC CASSFSPGQETQYF
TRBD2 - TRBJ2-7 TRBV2 TGTGCCGGCCGGGGGGACCCCTACGAGCAGTACTTC CAGRGDPYEQYF
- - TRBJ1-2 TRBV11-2 TGTGCCAGCAGCTCCTCAGGGAGAGGGGTAGGGGACTATGGCTACACCTTC CASSSSGRGVGDYGYTF
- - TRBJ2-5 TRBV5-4 TGTGCCAGCAGCTTGGAGGTAGCAGGAGAGACCCAGTACTTC CASSLEVAGETQYF
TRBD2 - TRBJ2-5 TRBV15 TGTGCCACCAGCAGAGGGGGGGCGGGACTAGTCTTAGGAGAGACCCAGTACTTC CATSRGGAGLVLGETQYF
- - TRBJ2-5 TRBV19 TGTGCCAGTGCCAGGGAATTTTCGGAGACCCAGTACTTC CASAREFSETQYF
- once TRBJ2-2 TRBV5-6 TGTGCCAGCAGCTTGAAGCTAGTCGCGAACACCGGGGAGCTGTTTTTT CASSLKLVANTGELFF
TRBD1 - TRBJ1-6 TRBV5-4 TGTGCCAGCAATGAGAAACAGGGGAGGGATTCACCCCTCCACTTT CASNEKQGRDSPLHF
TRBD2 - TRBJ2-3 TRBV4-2 TGTGCCAGCAGCCAAAATGGAGCGGGAGCGGATACGCAGTATTTT CASSQNGAGADTQYF
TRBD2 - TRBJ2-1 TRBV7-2 TGTGCCAGCAGCCCAAGCGGGAGTCATAATGAGCAGTTCTTC CASSPSGSHNEQFF
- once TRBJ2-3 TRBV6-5 TGTGCCAGCAGCACAACAGGTGGCCATACGCAGTATTTT CASSTTGGHTQYF
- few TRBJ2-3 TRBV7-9 TGTGCCAGCAGCGTAGGTGCAGATACGCAGTATTTT CASSVGADTQYF
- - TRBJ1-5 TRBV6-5 TGTGCCAGCAGCCCGGGGGGAAGGGTGGATCAGCCCCAGCATTTT CASSPGGRVDQPQHF
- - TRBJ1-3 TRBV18 TGTGCCAGCTCACCAGGGCTTAGGGGAGCGGGTGGAAACACCATATATTTT CASSPGLRGAGGNTIYF
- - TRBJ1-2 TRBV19 TGTGCCAGTAGTATGGCAGGGGTCTATGGCTACACCTTC CASSMAGVYGYTF
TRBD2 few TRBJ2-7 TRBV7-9 TGTGCCAGCAGCCGGGACTATCGCGAGCAGTACTTC CASSRDYREQYF
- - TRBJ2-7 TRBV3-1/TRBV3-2 TGTGCCAGCAGCCCCGCGGCTAGCGTAAACGAGCAGTACTTC CASSPAASVNEQYF
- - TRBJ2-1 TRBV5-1 TGCGCCAGCAGCCACTATGCCTACAATGAGCAGTTCTTC CASSHYAYNEQFF
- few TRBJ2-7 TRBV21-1 TGTGCCAGCAGCAAAGTACCCCTACGGTACGAGCAGTACTTC CASSKVPLRYEQYF
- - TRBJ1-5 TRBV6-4 TGTGCCAGCAGTGACTCGGCCCTAATGGGCAATCAGCCCCAGCATTTT CASSDSALMGNQPQHF
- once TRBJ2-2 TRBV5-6 TGTGCCAGCAGCTTGGATATAATAATGGGGGCACGGCTGTTTTTT CASSLDIIMGARLFF
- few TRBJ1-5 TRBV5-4 TGTGCCAGCAGCCCTTCGGAGGCAGAAAGCAATCAGCCCCAGCATTTT CASSPSEAESNQPQHF
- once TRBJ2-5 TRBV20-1 TGCAGGGCCCTCGGAGGAGAGACCCAGTACTTC CRALGGETQYF
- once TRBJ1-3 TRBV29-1 TGCAGCGTCCGAGGGGGAGAGGGTGGAAACACCATATATTTT CSVRGGEGGNTIYF
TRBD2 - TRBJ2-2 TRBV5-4 TGTGCCAGCAGGGCCTCGCGGGGGGGCCCCGGGGAGCTGTTTTTT CASRASRGGPGELFF
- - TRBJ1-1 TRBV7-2 TGTGCCAGCAGCCCCCACAAGAACACTGAAGCTTTCTTT CASSPHKNTEAFF
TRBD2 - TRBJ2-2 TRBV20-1 TGCAGTGCTAGTCTCGAGCGGGAGGTCACCGGGGAGCTGTTTTTT CSASLEREVTGELFF
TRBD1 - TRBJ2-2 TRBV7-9 TGTGCCAGCAGCCCCGTGACAGGGGGCCTCACCGGGGAGCTGTTTTTT CASSPVTGGLTGELFF
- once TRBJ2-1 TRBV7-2 TGTGCCAGCAGTCGTCAGGCAACAGGCCACAATGAGCAGTTCTTC CASSRQATGHNEQFF
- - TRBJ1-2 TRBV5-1 TGCGCCAGCAGCTTGGCCCAGGTCATCGATGGCTACACCTTC CASSLAQVIDGYTF
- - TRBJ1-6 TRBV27 TGTGCCAGCAGTTTAAGCGGTAGAAACTATAATTCACCCCTCCACTTT CASSLSGRNYNSPLHF
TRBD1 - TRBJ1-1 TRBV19 TGTGCCAGTAGAGCAGAACAGGGGGCGTCGACTGAAGCTTTCTTT CASRAEQGASTEAFF
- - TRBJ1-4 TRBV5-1 TGCGCCAGCAGCCCCAGGGCAACTAATGAAAAACTGTTTTTT CASSPRATNEKLFF
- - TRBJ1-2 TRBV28 TGTGCCATCGAACTTTCGGGGGGCTACACCTTC CAIELSGGYTF
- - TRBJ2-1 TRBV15 TGTGCCACCAGCCTCCACAATGAGCAGTTCTTC CATSLHNEQFF
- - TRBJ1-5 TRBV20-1 TGCAGTGCAGAGACAGGAGGGCCCCAGCATTTT CSAETGGPQHF
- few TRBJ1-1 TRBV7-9 TGTGCCAGCAGCCCCCGGGGCACTGAAGCTTTCTTT CASSPRGTEAFF
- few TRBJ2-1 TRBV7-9 TGTGCCAGCAGCTTAGTCTACTCTCTTGAGCAGTTCTTC CASSLVYSLEQFF
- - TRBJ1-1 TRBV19 TGTGCCAGTACCCGGAACACTGAAGCTTTCTTT CASTRNTEAFF
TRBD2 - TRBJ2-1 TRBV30 TGTGCCTGGAGTGTAGGGCTAGCGGGATACAATGAGCAGTTCTTC CAWSVGLAGYNEQFF
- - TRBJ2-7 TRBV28 TGTGCCAGCGAGGCAGGGCCTTTGTACGAGCAGTACTTC CASEAGPLYEQYF
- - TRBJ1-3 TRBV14 TGTGCCAGCAGCCAGCAAGGGACATCTGGAAACACCATATATTTT CASSQQGTSGNTIYF